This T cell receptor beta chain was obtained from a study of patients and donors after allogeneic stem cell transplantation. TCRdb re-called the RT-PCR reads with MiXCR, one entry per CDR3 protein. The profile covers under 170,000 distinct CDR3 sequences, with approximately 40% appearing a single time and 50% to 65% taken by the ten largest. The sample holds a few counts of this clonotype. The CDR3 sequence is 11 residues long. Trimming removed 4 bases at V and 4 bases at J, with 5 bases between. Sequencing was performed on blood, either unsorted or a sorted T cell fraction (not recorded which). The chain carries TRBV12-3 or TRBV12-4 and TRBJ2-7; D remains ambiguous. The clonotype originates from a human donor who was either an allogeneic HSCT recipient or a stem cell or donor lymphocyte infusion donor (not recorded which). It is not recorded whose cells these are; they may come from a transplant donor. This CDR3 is CASSYGYEQYV. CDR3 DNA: TGTGCCAGCAGTTACGGGTACGAGCAGTACGTC.